This record concerns one TCR beta chain sequence. Its antigen is not identified. The germline V gene encodes CDR1 SEHNR and CDR2 FQNEAQ (reference sequence). V lost 5 bases to trimming and J lost 7 bases, with 24 bases between them. The CDR3 has 17 amino acids. The sample originates from a study of Ad26.COV2.S vaccination and SARS-CoV-2 variants. Notes on the study in general: Breadth measured for non-spike TCRs was similar across vaccine and placebo recipients.

Measured with immunoSEQ multiplex PCR; TCRdb has only the in-frame clones, and not every one. The sample consists of more than 250,000 clones, approximately 89% of them appearing once. Treatment indicated: some 20 received Ad26.COV2.S at low or high dose, single or two shots; a few received placebo; per-sample allocation not given. Repertoires come from day 63 after the first vaccine or placebo injection. What was given as vaccine was an Ad26 vector encoding Wuhan-strain SARS-CoV-2 spike. This clonotype originated in a person aged 18 to 59 who received the Ad26.COV2.S COVID-19 vaccine or a placebo. This rearrangement joins TRBV7-9 to TRBJ2-1; TRBD1 or TRBD2 may be the D gene (5 bases each). This sample comprised peripheral blood, obtained in a trial of Ad26.COV2.S vaccine versus placebo. The CDR3 spells CASSVRPWLPRENEQFF. The CDR3, as DNA: TGTGCCAGCAGCGTTCGTCCTTGGCTCCCCAGGGAGAATGAGCAGTTCTTC.